The 8 T cell receptor beta chains reported below all come from one sample, sequenced in a study of a mutant IDH1 vaccine in newly diagnosed glioma. Time point noted: baseline, week 1 (first vaccination visit). Treatment meaning: pre-vaccination baseline after standard-of-care therapy. The protocol was immunoSEQ multiplex PCR, while the TCRdb copy is restricted to in-frame clones and leaves out a portion. The table records around 15,000 clones, 80% to 90% of them present only once. The specimen comprised PBMCs, sampled from a glioma patient treated with radiotherapy, temozolomide or both. These receptors came from a woman in her thirties or forties with glioma. Some clones in this sample may be carry-over from other donors' samples.

This clone occurred once. This chain links TRBV29-1 with TRBJ2-1, with 9 bases identical to TRBD2. The ends lost 4 bases at V and 6 bases at J; junction bases unmatched: 4. The CDR3 has 13 residues. The germline V gene encodes CDR1 SQVTM and CDR2 ANQGSEA. In DNA, the CDR3 is TGCAGCGTTGTTGCGGGAGGGCTCAATGAGCAGTTCTTC. As protein: CSVVAGGLNEQFF.

V usage is TRBV5-1 and J usage is TRBJ1-6, with TRBD1 as a possible D gene (6 bases). Looked up from germline, CDR1 is SGHRS and CDR2 is YFSETQ. This CDR3 comprises 15 residues. Trimming shortened V by 4 bases and J by 6 bases, and 14 bases separated the two germline ends. The CDR3 here is CASSPGQNRNSPLHF. The DNA for the CDR3 is TGCGCCAGCAGCCCCGGACAGAATCGTAATTCACCCCTCCACTTT.

The chain joins TRBV19 to TRBJ1-1; 7 bases map to TRBD1. The CDR3 consists of 13 residues. V dropped 2 bases and J dropped 8; count of bases not matched to a gene: 5. The germline gives CDR1 LNHDA, CDR2 SQIVND (reference sequence). The CDR3 loop is CASSIRGTEEAFF. The DNA of the CDR3 is TGTGCCAGTAGTATACGAGGGACAGAAGAAGCTTTCTTT.

This chain connects TRBV6-6 to TRBJ1-2; D perhaps matches TRBD1 (5 bases). V shed 4 bases and J shed 6 bases, with 21 bases lying between them. The CDR3 extends over 16 amino acids. Germline CDR1 reads MNHNY; CDR2 reads SVGAGI (reference sequence). CDR3 DNA sequence: TGTGCCAGCAGTTCGTTAGAGAGACAGCTTGTCGATGGCTACACCTTC. As protein: CASSSLERQLVDGYTF.

This clone was recorded only once. The chain carries TRBV7-8 and TRBJ1-4; D gene uncertain. V gave up 6 bases and J gave up 6 bases, with 8 bases separating them. The V gene's germline CDR1 is SGHVS and CDR2 FQNEAQ. The CDR3 spans 12 residues. In nucleotides, the CDR3 is TGTGCCAGCAGAGGGAACGATGAAAAACTGTTTTTT. It yields the protein CASRGNDEKLFF.

J is TRBJ2-5 and V is TRBV4-2; D unresolved. From germline, CDR1 is LGHNA and CDR2 YNFKEQ. The CDR3 totals 15 residues. The ends were cut back, 4 bases at V and 8 bases at J, with 20 bases in the middle. CDR3 bases: TGTGCCAGCAGCCTCCTCCCCGGACGGCCGGAAACCCAGTACTTC. This gives the protein CASSLLPGRPETQYF.

The rearrangement joins TRBV20-1 to TRBJ1-2; no definite D call. V was shortened by 6 bases and J by 7 bases, with 9 bases between the two germline ends. The CDR3 extends over 10 amino acids. Looked up from germline, CDR1 is DFQATT and CDR2 is SNEGSKA (reference sequence). This chain's CDR3 is CSAPGVGYTF. Here the CDR3 DNA reads TGCAGTGCCCCCGGCGTTGGCTACACCTTC.

This chain connects TRBV29-1 to TRBJ2-2, with 8 bases lining up with TRBD1. After removal of 6 bases from V and 3 bases from J, the junction contained 3 bases not matched to a gene. The germline CDR1 and CDR2 sequences are SQVTM and ANQGSEA. This CDR3 has 13 amino acids. CDR3 coding DNA: TGCAGCGTCTTGACAGGGGACACCGGGGAGCTGTTTTTT. As protein: CSVLTGDTGELFF.